This T cell receptor beta chain was recorded in a study of T cell repertoires in ileal Crohn's disease. CDR1 and CDR2 from the germline V gene are LGHNA and YSLEER. V lost 8 bases to trimming and J lost 5 bases; unmatched junction nucleotides: 21. The CDR3 totals 18 residues. The repertoire was sequenced with immunoSEQ multiplex PCR; TCRdb's copy has only in-frame clones and lacks some. In the table there are over 2,000 clones, more than 75% of which are singletons. The rearrangement joins TRBV4-3 to TRBJ2-5; TRBD2 aligns across 9 bases. Sequenced sample: ileal tissue. This receptor was obtained from an adult with Crohn's disease. Written as DNA, the CDR3 is TGCGCCAGCCCCCGGGGAATAGCGGGAGCGCGGTTCAGTGAGACCCAGTACTTC. Encoded protein: CASPRGIAGARFSETQYF.